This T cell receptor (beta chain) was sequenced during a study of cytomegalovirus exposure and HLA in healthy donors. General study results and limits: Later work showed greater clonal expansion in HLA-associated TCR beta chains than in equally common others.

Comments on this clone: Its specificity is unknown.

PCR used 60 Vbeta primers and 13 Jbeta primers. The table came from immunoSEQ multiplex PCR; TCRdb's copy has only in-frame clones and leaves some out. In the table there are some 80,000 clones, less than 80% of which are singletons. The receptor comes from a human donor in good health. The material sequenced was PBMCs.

The CDR3 loop reads CASSYGENQPQHF. The CDR3 DNA follows: TGTGCCAGCAGTTACGGGGAGAATCAGCCCCAGCATTTT. The chain couples TRBV6-6 to TRBJ1-5; D gene ambiguous. This CDR3 is 13 amino acids long. The germline gives CDR1 MNHNY, CDR2 SVGAGI (reference sequence). Trimming removed 2 bases from V and 4 bases from J, with 6 bases in between.